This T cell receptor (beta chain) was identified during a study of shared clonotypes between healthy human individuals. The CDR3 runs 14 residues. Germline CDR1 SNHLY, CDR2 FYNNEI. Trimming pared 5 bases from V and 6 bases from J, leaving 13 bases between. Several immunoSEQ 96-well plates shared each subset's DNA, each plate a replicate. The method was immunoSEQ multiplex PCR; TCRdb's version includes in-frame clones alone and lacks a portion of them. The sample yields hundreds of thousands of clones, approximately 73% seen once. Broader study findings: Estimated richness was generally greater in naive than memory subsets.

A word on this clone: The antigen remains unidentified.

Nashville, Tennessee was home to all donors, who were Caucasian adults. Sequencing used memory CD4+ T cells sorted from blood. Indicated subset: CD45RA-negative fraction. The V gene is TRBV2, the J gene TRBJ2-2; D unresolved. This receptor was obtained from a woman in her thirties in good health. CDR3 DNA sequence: TGTGCCAGCAGTATCTCGGAGCGCGCCGGGGAGCTGTTTTTT. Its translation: CASSISERAGELFF.